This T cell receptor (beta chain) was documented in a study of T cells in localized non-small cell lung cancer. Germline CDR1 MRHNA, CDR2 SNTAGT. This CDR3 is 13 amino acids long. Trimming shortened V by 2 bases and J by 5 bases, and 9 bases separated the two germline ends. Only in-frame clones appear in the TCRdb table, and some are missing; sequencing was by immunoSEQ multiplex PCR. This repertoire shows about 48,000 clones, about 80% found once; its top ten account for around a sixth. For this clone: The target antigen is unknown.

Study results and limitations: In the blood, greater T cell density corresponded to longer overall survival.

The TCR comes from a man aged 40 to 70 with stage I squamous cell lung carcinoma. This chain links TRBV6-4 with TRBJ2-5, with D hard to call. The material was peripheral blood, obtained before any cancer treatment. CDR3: CASSDRNGETQYF. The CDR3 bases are TGTGCCAGCAGTGACAGGAACGGGGAGACCCAGTACTTC.